The clone carrying this T cell receptor (beta chain) was picked up a small number of times. Its antigen is as yet unknown. Every bit of the isolated RNA underwent reverse transcription, so sequencing read expressed TCRB transcripts. Using immunoSEQ multiplex PCR, the repertoire was profiled, and TCRdb retains in-frame clones only, with some absent. This sample has 110,000 to 150,000 clones, with less than 8.5% found just once. The germline V gene has CDR1 SGHDT and CDR2 YYEEEE. This CDR3 has 12 amino acids. With V trimmed by 2 bases and J by 6 bases, 1 base remained unmatched. CD45RO/CCR7/CD25/CD127/CD95/CD27 staining was used to isolate CD4+ naive, central memory, regulatory and stem cell-like memory cells by sorting. The data were taken from a study of beta chain features in type 1 diabetes. Study-level results: Insertions at VDJ junctions were less frequent in type 1 diabetes patients. These patients also deleted more nucleotides at the same junctions. In the patient group, naive, central memory and Treg TCRB repertoires seemed more alike than in the healthy donor group.

The sequenced sample consisted of central memory CD4+ T cells from blood. This sequence joins TRBV5-6 and TRBJ1-1, with 7 bases matching TRBD1. The TCR was taken from a woman younger than 45 in good health. This CDR3 is CASSFDRAEAFF. The CDR3 DNA reads TGTGCCAGCAGCTTCGACAGGGCTGAAGCTTTCTTT.